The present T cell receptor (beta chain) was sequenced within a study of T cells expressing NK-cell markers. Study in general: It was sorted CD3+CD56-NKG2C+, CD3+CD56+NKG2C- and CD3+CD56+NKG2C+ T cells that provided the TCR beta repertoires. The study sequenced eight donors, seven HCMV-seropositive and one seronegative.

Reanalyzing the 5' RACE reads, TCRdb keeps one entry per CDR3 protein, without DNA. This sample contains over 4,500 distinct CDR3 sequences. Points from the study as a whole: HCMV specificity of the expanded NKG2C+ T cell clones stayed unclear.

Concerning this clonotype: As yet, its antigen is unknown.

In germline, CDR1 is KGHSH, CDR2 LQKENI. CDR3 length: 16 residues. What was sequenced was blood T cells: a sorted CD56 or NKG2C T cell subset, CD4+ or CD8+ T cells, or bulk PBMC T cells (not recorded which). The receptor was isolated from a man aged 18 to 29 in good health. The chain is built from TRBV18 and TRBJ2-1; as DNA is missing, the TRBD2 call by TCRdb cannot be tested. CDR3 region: CASSPRSGRPNNEQFF.